This entry concerns a single T cell receptor (beta chain). Per donor, one heparinised blood draw averaged about 116 mL. Purity (above 98%) was reached by all sorted populations. The data originate from a study of beta chain features in type 1 diabetes. The wider study: Researchers looked at fewer than 110 million sorted cells across all samples.

What was sequenced were expressed TCRB transcripts, since all of the isolated RNA had been reverse transcribed. The method was immunoSEQ multiplex PCR; TCRdb's version includes in-frame clones alone and lacks a portion of them. The profile shows 350,000 to 450,000 clones, around 15% of them singletons. Material for sequencing was naive CD4+ T cells from blood. This receptor was identified in a woman younger than 30 in good health.

Written as DNA, the CDR3 is TGTGCCAGCAGCTTAAGGACAGTTTCGTACAATGAGCAGTTCTTC. Amino acids: CASSLRTVSYNEQFF. The chain uses TRBV5-5 and TRBJ2-1; D may be TRBD1 (6 bases). This CDR3 is 15 amino acids long. Germline CDR1 SGHKS, CDR2 YYEKEE (reference sequence). Between the trimmed V and J ends, which lost 2 bases and 4 bases, there was a span of 13 bases.